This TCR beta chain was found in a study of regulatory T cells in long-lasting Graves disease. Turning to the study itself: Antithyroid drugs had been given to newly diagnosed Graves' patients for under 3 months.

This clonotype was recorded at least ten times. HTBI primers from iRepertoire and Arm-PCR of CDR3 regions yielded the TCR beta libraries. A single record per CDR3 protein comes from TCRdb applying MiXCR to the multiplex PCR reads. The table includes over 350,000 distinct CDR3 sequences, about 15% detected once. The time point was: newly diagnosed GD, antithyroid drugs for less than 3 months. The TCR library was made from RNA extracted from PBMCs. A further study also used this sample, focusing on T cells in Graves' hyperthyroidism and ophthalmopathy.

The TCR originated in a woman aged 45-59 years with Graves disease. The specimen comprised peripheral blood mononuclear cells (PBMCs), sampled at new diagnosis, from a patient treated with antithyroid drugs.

CDR3 in DNA: TGCAGTGCTAGGTTGACAGGGGGGAAGGAGACCCAGTACTTC. It translates to CSARLTGGKETQYF. The V gene is TRBV20-1, the J gene TRBJ2-5; 9 bases map to TRBD1. Germline assignment: CDR1 DFQATT and CDR2 SNEGSKA (reference sequence). With 3 bases clipped from V and 5 bases from J, the junction kept 7 bases outside the gene matches. This CDR3 has 14 amino acids.